This TCR beta chain derives from a study of blood T cell repertoires in COVID-19. Study background: Samples of COVID-19 (acute and convalescent) were obtained from the United States, Italy and Spain.

The method was immunoSEQ multiplex PCR; TCRdb's version includes in-frame clones alone and lacks a portion of them. The table records around 150,000 clones, about 72% of them present only once. This clone has more than one count but fewer than ten. Sequencing used peripheral blood. This clonotype was obtained from a man aged 55 to 69 who had recovered from COVID-19.

The CDR3 region has the DNA TGTGCCAGCAGCTTAGAGGGGCTCTATGGCTACACCTTC. It is translated as CASSLEGLYGYTF. The chain uses TRBV7-2 and TRBJ1-2, with D possibly TRBD1 on 5 matching bases. The CDR3 runs to 13 residues. Trimming cost V 1 base and J 4 bases, with 7 bases left between them. In germline, CDR1 is SGHTA, CDR2 FQGNSA.